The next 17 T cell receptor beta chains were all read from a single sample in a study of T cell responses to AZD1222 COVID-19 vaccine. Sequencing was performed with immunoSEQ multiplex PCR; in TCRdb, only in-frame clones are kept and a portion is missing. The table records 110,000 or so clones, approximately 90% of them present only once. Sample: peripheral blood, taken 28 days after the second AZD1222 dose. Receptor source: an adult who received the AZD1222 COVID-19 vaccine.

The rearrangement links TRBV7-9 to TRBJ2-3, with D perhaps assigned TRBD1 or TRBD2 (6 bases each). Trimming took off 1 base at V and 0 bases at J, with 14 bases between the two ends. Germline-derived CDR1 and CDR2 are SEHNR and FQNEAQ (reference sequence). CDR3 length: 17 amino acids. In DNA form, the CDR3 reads TGTGCCAGCAGCTTAGTTGGGGGGCTAGCTAGCACAGATACGCAGTATTTT. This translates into CASSLVGGLASTDTQYF.

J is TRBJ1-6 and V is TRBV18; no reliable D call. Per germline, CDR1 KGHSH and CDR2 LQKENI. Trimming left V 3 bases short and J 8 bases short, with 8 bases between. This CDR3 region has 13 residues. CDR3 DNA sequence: TGTGCCAGCTCACCTTCCGGGGATTCACCCCTCCACTTT. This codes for CASSPSGDSPLHF. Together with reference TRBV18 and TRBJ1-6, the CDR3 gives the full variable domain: NAGVMQNPRHLVRRRGQEARLRCSPMKGHSHVYWYRQLPEEGLKFMVYLQKENIIDESGMPKERFSAEFPKEGPSILRIQQVVRGDSAAYFCASSPSGDSPLHFGNGTRLTVT.

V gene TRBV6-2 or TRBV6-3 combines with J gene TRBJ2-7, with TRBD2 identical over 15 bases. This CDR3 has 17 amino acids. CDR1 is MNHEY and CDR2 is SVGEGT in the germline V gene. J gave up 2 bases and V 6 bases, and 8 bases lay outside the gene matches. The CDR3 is CASSQRTSGRAPYEQYF. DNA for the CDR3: TGTGCCAGCAGCCAAAGGACTAGCGGGAGGGCTCCCTACGAGCAGTACTTC.

CDR3 nucleotides: TGTGCCAGCAGCGTAGGCTTCGCAAATGAAAAACTGTTTTTT. Protein product: CASSVGFANEKLFF. The chain carries TRBV9 and TRBJ1-4, with D unresolved. Trimming shortened V by 0 bases and J by 5 bases, and 8 bases separated the two germline ends. Germline CDR1 and CDR2: SGDLS and YYNGEE. This CDR3 spans 14 amino acids. Combining the CDR3 with reference TRBV9 and TRBJ1-4 gives the whole variable domain DSGVTQTPKHLITATGQRVTLRCSPRSGDLSVYWYQQSLDQGLQFLIQYYNGEERAKGNILERFSAQQFPDLHSELNLSSLELGDSALYFCASSVGFANEKLFFGSGTQLSVL.

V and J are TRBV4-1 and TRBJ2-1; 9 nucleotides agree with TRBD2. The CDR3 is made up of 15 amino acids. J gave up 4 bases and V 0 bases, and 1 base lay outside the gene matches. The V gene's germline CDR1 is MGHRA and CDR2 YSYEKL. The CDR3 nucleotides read TGCGCCAGCAGCCAAGATACTAGCGGGTACAATGAGCAGTTCTTC. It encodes CASSQDTSGYNEQFF.

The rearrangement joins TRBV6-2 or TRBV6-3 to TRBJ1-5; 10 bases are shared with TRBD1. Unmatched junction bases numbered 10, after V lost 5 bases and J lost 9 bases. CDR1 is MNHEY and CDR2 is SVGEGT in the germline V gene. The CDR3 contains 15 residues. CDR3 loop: CASSSPGQGLMPQHF. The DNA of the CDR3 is TGTGCCAGCAGTAGCCCGGGACAGGGGTTAATGCCCCAGCATTTT.

The DNA for the CDR3 is TGTGCCAGCAGCCAAATGGGCTACGAGCAGTACTTC. This encodes CASSQMGYEQYF. This sequence joins TRBV3-1 (or the pseudogene TRBV3-2) and TRBJ2-7; D is undetermined. CDR1 and CDR2 from the germline V gene are LGHDT and YNNKEL (reference sequence). The CDR3 is made up of 12 amino acids. Trimming took 2 bases from V and 3 from J, leaving 5 bases between them.

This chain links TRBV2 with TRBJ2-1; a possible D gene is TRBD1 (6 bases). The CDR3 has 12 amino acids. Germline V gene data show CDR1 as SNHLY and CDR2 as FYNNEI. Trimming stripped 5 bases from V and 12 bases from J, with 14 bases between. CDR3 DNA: TGTGCCAGCAGTCTACAGGGAATTGGGCAGTTCTTC. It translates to CASSLQGIGQFF. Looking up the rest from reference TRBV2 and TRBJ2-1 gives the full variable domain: EPEVTQTPSHQVTQMGQEVILRCVPISNHLYFYWYRQILGQKVEFLVSFYNNEISEKSEIFDDQFSVERPDGSNFTLKIRSTKLEDSAMYFCASSLQGIGQFFGPGTRLTVL.

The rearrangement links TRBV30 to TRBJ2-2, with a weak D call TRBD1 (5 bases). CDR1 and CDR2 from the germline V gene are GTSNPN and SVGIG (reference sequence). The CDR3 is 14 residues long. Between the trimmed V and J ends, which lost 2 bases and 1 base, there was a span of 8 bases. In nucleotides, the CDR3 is TGTGCCTGGAGTCCAGGACAGAACACCGGGGAGCTGTTTTTT. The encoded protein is CAWSPGQNTGELFF.

The CDR3 spells CASSVGQGLYYEQYF. As DNA, the CDR3 is TGTGCCAGCAGCGTTGGACAGGGTTTATACTACGAGCAGTACTTC. J is TRBJ2-7 and V is TRBV9, with 8 bases fitting TRBD1. Germline-derived CDR1 and CDR2 are SGDLS and YYNGEE. This CDR3 spans 15 amino acids. The ends lost 2 bases at V and 3 bases at J; junction bases unmatched: 7. Full variable domain (missing parts from reference TRBV9 and TRBJ2-7): DSGVTQTPKHLITATGQRVTLRCSPRSGDLSVYWYQQSLDQGLQFLIQYYNGEERAKGNILERFSAQQFPDLHSELNLSSLELGDSALYFCASSVGQGLYYEQYFGPGTRLTVT.

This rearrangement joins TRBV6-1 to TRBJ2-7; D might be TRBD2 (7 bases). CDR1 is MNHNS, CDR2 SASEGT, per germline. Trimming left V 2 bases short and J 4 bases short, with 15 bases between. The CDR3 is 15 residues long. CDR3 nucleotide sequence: TGTGCCAGCAGTGAATGGGTCAGGGGAGGGTACGAGCAGTACTTC. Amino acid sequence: CASSEWVRGGYEQYF.

The CDR3 spells CASSPPQETQYF. The CDR3 DNA reads TGTGCCAGCAGTCCGCCTCAAGAGACCCAGTACTTC. The chain couples TRBV6-5 to TRBJ2-5; the D is unclear. CDR1 and CDR2 from the germline V gene are MNHEY and SVGAGI. The CDR3 totals 12 residues. The germline V and J ends were trimmed by 5 bases and 2 bases, with 6 bases remaining between them.

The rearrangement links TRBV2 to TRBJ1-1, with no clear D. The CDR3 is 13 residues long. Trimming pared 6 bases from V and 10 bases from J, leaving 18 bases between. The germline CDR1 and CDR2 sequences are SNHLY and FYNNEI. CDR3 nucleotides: TGTGCCAGCAGAGATGACATCGGCCTGTTAGCTTTCTTT. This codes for CASRDDIGLLAFF.

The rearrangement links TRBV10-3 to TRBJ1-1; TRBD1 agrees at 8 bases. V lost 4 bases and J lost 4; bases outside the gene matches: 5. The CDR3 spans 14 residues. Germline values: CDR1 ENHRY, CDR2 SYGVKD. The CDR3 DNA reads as TGTGCCATCAGTGGCAGGGGGCGCGGCACTGAAGCTTTCTTT. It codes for CAISGRGRGTEAFF.

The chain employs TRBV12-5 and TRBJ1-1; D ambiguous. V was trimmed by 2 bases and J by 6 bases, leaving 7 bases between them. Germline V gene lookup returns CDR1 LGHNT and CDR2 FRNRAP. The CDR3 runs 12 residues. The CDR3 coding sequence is TGTGCTAGTGGTTTGTTAAGGGCTGAAGCTTTCTTT. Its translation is CASGLLRAEAFF. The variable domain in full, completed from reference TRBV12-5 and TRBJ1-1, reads DARVTQTPRHKVTEMGQEVTMRCQPILGHNTVFWYRQTMMQGLELLAYFRNRAPLDDSGMPKDRFSAEMPDATLATLKIQPSEPRDSAVYFCASGLLRAEAFFGQGTRLTVV.

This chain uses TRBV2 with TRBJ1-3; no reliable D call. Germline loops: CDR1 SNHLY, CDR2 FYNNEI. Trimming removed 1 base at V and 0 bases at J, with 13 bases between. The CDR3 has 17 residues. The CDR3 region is CASSEEVTFSSGNTIYF. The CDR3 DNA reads TGTGCCAGCAGTGAAGAGGTGACGTTCAGCTCTGGAAACACCATATATTTT.

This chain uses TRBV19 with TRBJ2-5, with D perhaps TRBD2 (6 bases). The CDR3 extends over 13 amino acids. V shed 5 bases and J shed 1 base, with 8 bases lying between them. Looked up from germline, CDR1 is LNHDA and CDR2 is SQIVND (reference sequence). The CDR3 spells CASSSGLQETQYF. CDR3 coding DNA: TGTGCCAGTAGTTCGGGACTCCAAGAGACCCAGTACTTC.